This note documents a single TCR beta chain sequence. Antigen: not known. This record belongs to a study of Ad26.COV2.S vaccination and SARS-CoV-2 variants. Study details: Within the COV1001 Ad26.COV2.S trial arm, the donor was enrolled. Into the muscle, Ad26.COV2.S was dosed once or twice, 56 days apart.

Findings of the study overall: The placebo group had lower spike-specific TCR breadth than the vaccine recipients did.

Produced via immunoSEQ multiplex PCR; TCRdb's table is partial and in-frame only. Of about 380,000 clones listed, 83% were seen once; the top ten hold almost 7.5%. The germline V gene encodes CDR1 LGHNA and CDR2 YNFKEQ. The CDR3 contains 12 residues. Trimming took 9 bases from V and 6 from J, leaving 11 bases between them. Treatment given: some 20 received Ad26.COV2.S at low or high dose, single or two shots; 5 received placebo; per-sample allocation not given. Each sample was drawn 63 days after the first injection (of vaccine or placebo). Expression of Wuhan-strain SARS-CoV-2 spike came from the Ad26 vector that formed the vaccine.

The genes are TRBV4-2 and TRBJ1-4; D not certain. The sequence derives from a person aged 18-65 years who received the Ad26.COV2.S COVID-19 vaccine or a placebo. Sequencing was performed on peripheral blood, taken in a trial of Ad26.COV2.S vaccine versus placebo. The CDR3, as DNA: TGTGCCAGTCTTGGGCCTGATGAAAAACTGTTTTTT. Its translation: CASLGPDEKLFF.